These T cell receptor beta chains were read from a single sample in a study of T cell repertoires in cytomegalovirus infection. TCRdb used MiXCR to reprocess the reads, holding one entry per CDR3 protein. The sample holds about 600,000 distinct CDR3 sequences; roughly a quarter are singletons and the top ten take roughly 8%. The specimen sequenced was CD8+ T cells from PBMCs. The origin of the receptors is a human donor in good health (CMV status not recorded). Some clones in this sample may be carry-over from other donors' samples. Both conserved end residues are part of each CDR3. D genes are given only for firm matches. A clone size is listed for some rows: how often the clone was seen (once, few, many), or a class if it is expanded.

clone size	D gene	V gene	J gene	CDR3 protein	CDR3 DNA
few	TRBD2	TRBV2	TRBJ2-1	CATSFPLLAGPPTDEQFF	TGTGCCACCTCCTTCCCCCTATTAGCGGGGCCCCCCACGGATGAGCAGTTCTTC
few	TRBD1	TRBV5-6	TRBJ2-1	CASSFGQGKLDEQFF	TGTGCCAGCAGCTTTGGACAGGGGAAGTTGGATGAGCAGTTCTTC
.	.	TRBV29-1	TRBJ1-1	CSVLRGVVTEAFF	TGCAGCGTTCTCCGGGGGGTCGTAACTGAAGCTTTCTTT
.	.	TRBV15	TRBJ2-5	CATSRERRGQETQYF	TGTGCCACCAGCAGAGAGCGCAGAGGCCAAGAGACCCAGTACTTC
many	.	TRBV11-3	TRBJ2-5	CASSRWHTDQETQYF	TGTGCCAGCAGCCGATGGCATACAGACCAAGAGACCCAGTACTTC
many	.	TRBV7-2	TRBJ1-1	CASSFGVVHTEAFF	TGTGCCAGCAGCTTTGGGGTTGTACACACTGAAGCTTTCTTT
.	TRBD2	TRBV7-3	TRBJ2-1	CASSPLERGGSYNEQFF	TGTGCCAGCAGCCCCCTGGAGCGGGGGGGGTCCTACAATGAGCAGTTCTTC
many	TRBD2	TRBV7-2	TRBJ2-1	CASSLRLAGGNDYNEQFF	TGTGCCAGCAGCTTAAGGTTAGCGGGGGGGAACGACTACAATGAGCAGTTCTTC
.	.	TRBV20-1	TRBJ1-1	CSALLQGRGTEAFF	TGCAGTGCACTCCTTCAGGGGCGGGGTACTGAAGCTTTCTTT
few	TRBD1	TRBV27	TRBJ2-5	CASRTFQGAGETQYF	TGTGCCAGCAGGACCTTTCAGGGGGCCGGAGAGACCCAGTACTTC
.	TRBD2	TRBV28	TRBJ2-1	CASSKRGPTYNEQFF	TGTGCCAGTTCGAAGCGGGGCCCGACCTACAATGAGCAGTTCTTC
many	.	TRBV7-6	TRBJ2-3	CASSLMGFTDTQYF	TGTGCCAGCAGCCTCATGGGGTTCACAGATACGCAGTATTTT
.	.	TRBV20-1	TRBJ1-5	CSAPQGNQPQHF	TGCAGTGCGCCGCAGGGAAACCAGCCCCAGCATTTT
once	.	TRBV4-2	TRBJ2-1	CASSQAGEQFF	TGTGCCAGCAGCCAGGCTGGGGAGCAGTTCTTC
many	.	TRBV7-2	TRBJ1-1	CASSPSLGRGGANTEAFF	TGTGCCAGCAGCCCAAGTTTGGGGCGCGGGGGGGCGAACACTGAAGCTTTCTTT
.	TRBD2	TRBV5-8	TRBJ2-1	CVAGYRYNEQFF	TGTGTAGCGGGATACCGGTACAATGAGCAGTTCTTC